This T cell receptor (beta chain) was sequenced for a study of cytomegalovirus exposure and HLA in healthy donors. Generated by immunoSEQ multiplex PCR, the TCRdb table keeps only in-frame clones and is missing some. The repertoire holds around 150,000 clones, with approximately 86% as singletons. Germline V gene lookup returns CDR1 SGHRS and CDR2 YFSETQ. The ends lost 7 bases at V and 3 bases at J; junction bases unmatched: 4. This CDR3 has 14 amino acids. Whole-study results and caveats: A subsequent analysis found that TCR clusters from the first cohort also tended to co-occur in the 120 or so validation repertoires, with around 94% of cluster scores above 0.

A remark on this clone: Antigen unknown.

The chain joins TRBV5-1 to TRBJ2-3; 11 bases align to TRBD2. The TCR was taken from a woman aged 18-35 years in good health and CMV-seronegative. Sequenced material: PBMCs. In nucleotides, the CDR3 is TGCGCCAGCTCTAGCGGGGGGTATACAGATACGCAGTATTTT. Its translation: CASSSGGYTDTQYF.